Listed here are 30 T cell receptor beta chains from one sample, sequenced in a study of siplizumab effects on memory and regulatory T cells. The repertoire was sequenced with immunoSEQ multiplex PCR; TCRdb's copy has only in-frame clones and lacks some. The table shows approximately 100,000 clones, with 85% to 95% occurring only once. Sequenced material: Tregs sorted from blood. The receptors were sampled from a human donor in good health.

In this sample, this clone turned up a few times. This rearrangement joins TRBV2 to TRBJ1-5; unclear D gene. CDR3 size: 15 residues. From germline, CDR1 is SNHLY and CDR2 FYNNEI. V lost 8 bases and J lost 3, with 17 bases in between. The CDR3 sequence: CASSKDSGINQPQHF. The DNA for the CDR3 is TGTGCCAGCTCCAAGGATTCGGGAATCAATCAGCCCCAGCATTTT.

This CDR3 is CATSRDLTGSFSPLHF. The CDR3 nucleotides are TGTGCCACCAGCAGAGATCTGACAGGGTCCTTTTCACCCCTCCACTTT. The rearrangement uses TRBV15 and TRBJ1-6; 7 nucleotides line up with TRBD1. Germline V CDR1 and CDR2: LNHNV, YYDKDF (reference sequence). V dropped 0 bases and J dropped 9; count of bases not matched to a gene: 8. The CDR3 is made up of 16 amino acids. Together with reference TRBV15 and TRBJ1-6, the CDR3 gives the full variable domain: DAMVIQNPRYQVTQFGKPVTLSCSQTLNHNVMYWYQQKSSQAPKLLFHYYDKDFNNEADTPDNFQSRRPNTSFCFLDIRSPGLGDTAMYLCATSRDLTGSFSPLHFGNGTRLTVT.

This chain connects TRBV15 to TRBJ2-7, with a tentative D call TRBD2 (5 bases). This CDR3 contains 14 residues. CDR1 LNHNV and CDR2 YYDKDF come from the germline V gene (reference sequence). Trimming left V 3 bases short and J 0 bases short, with 9 bases between. The CDR3 DNA sequence: TGTGCCACCAGCAGCAAGCGGACCTCCTACGAGCAGTACTTC. Amino acids: CATSSKRTSYEQYF.

The rearrangement links TRBV7-3 to TRBJ1-2; D is unresolved. Germline V gene lookup returns CDR1 SGHTA and CDR2 FQGTGA. V lost 3 bases and J lost 8, with 16 bases in between. This CDR3 has 14 amino acids. This chain's CDR3 is CASSFAPGKSGYTF. Written as DNA, the CDR3 is TGTGCCAGCAGCTTCGCGCCGGGAAAATCAGGCTACACCTTC.

The CDR3 sequence: CASSDSVWQFF. For the CDR3, the DNA is TGTGCCAGCAGTGACTCCGTGTGGCAGTTCTTC. The chain recombines TRBV25-1 with TRBJ2-1; no reliable D call. The CDR3 covers 11 residues. Between the trimmed V and J ends, which lost 3 bases and 12 bases, there was a span of 9 bases. Germline assignment: CDR1 MGHDK and CDR2 SYGVNS.

The V gene is TRBV9, the J gene TRBJ1-3; D is unresolved. V was trimmed by 0 bases and J by 0 bases, leaving 13 bases between them. Germline V gives CDR1 SGDLS, CDR2 YYNGEE. This CDR3 contains 17 residues. The CDR3, as DNA: TGTGCCAGCAGCGTAGGACCCGGAGTTCACTCTGGAAACACCATATATTTT. Amino acids: CASSVGPGVHSGNTIYF.

This clone was recorded once. This chain connects TRBV5-5 to TRBJ2-7; possible D gene TRBD2, 6 bases. Germline V gene data show CDR1 as SGHKS and CDR2 as YYEKEE (reference sequence). The CDR3 is 15 amino acids. Trimming took 3 bases from V and 2 from J, leaving 15 bases between them. The CDR3 loop is CASSSSGVRAYEQYF. The DNA of the CDR3 is TGTGCCAGCAGCTCGTCGGGGGTCCGGGCCTACGAGCAGTACTTC.

The chain has TRBV6-6 and TRBJ1-1; D uncertain. The CDR3 totals 14 residues. CDR1 MNHNY and CDR2 SVGAGI come from the germline V gene (reference sequence). Deletions cut 0 bases from V and 6 bases from J, with 11 bases between. The CDR3 loop reads CASSYSWRASEAFF. The CDR3 DNA is TGTGCCAGCAGTTACTCCTGGAGGGCATCTGAAGCTTTCTTT.

This chain joins TRBV5-1 and TRBJ2-1; either TRBD1 or TRBD2 may supply D (5 bases each). V was pared by 2 bases and J by 4 bases, with 13 bases between. Germline V lookup: CDR1 SGHRS, CDR2 YFSETQ. There are 15 residues in the CDR3. CDR3 sequence (DNA): TGCGCCAGCAGCTTTCGAGGGACGCCTTACAATGAGCAGTTCTTC. Translating gives CASSFRGTPYNEQFF.

V and J are TRBV4-1 and TRBJ1-1; 10 bases align to TRBD1. The CDR3 extends over 18 amino acids. V gave up 4 bases and J gave up 0 bases; unmatched junction bases: 11. Germline-derived CDR1 and CDR2 are MGHRA and YSYEKL. CDR3 protein: CASSRTGTGEGMNTEAFF. DNA for the CDR3: TGCGCCAGCAGCCGAACCGGGACAGGGGAAGGAATGAACACTGAAGCTTTCTTT.

This sequence joins TRBV6-1 and TRBJ1-6, with D possibly being TRBD1 (5 bases). Germline-derived CDR1 and CDR2 are MNHNS and SASEGT. This CDR3 has 13 amino acids. The germline V and J ends were trimmed by 11 bases and 5 bases, with 13 bases remaining between them. The CDR3 region has the DNA TGTGCCCGGGCCGCGGGGGATAATTCACCCCTCCACTTT. Translated, it gives CARAAGDNSPLHF.

CDR3 loop: CASRPEKKLFF. The CDR3 DNA is TGCGCCAGCAGACCAGAGAAAAAACTGTTTTTT. The V gene is TRBV10-1, the J gene TRBJ1-4; D is uncertain. Germline V gene data show CDR1 as WNHNN and CDR2 as SYGVQD (reference sequence). The CDR3 consists of 11 residues. V lost 6 bases and J 9 bases, leaving 8 bases between the germline ends.

V and J are TRBV18 and TRBJ2-5; 12 bases match TRBD2. Germline trimming cut 4 bases from V and 2 bases from J; bases unmatched to any gene: 8. This CDR3 is 17 amino acids long. Germline CDR1 KGHSH, CDR2 LQKENI. Written as DNA, the CDR3 is TGTGCCAGCTCACGTCTCGCCGGGACTAGCGGGCAAGAGACCCAGTACTTC. It yields the protein CASSRLAGTSGQETQYF.

This rearrangement joins TRBV10-3 to TRBJ2-7; TRBD1 matches 10 bases. This CDR3 has 15 amino acids. The germline gives CDR1 ENHRY, CDR2 SYGVKD. After removal of 6 bases from V and 5 bases from J, the junction contained 10 bases not matched to a gene. CDR3 region: CAIRPGTGVSHEQYF. In DNA, the CDR3 is TGTGCCATCAGGCCCGGGACAGGGGTTTCTCACGAGCAGTACTTC.

The chain couples TRBV28 to TRBJ1-1, with D tentatively TRBD1 (6 bases). The CDR3 consists of 15 residues. The V end was cut by 7 bases, the J end by 5 bases, with 20 bases between. Germline V gene sequence: CDR1 MDHEN, CDR2 SYDVKM. CDR3 loop: CASIITWGRGTEAFF. The CDR3 DNA follows: TGTGCCAGCATCATAACATGGGGGAGGGGGACTGAAGCTTTCTTT.

In regard to this clone: Other DNA sequences from this sample encode an identical CDR3 as well. The V gene is TRBV7-9, the J gene TRBJ1-4; D gene unclear. V lost 1 base and J lost 6, with 3 bases in between. Germline values: CDR1 SEHNR, CDR2 FQNEAQ (reference sequence). This CDR3 contains 12 residues. The chain's CDR3 is CASSLGYEKLFF. CDR3 bases: TGTGCCAGCAGCTTAGGGTATGAAAAACTGTTTTTT.

V is TRBV6-6 and J is TRBJ1-2; the D gene is possibly TRBD1 (5 bases). Germline V gives CDR1 MNHNY, CDR2 SVGAGI (reference sequence). The CDR3 has 12 amino acids. Trimming shortened V by 7 bases and J by 8 bases, and 14 bases separated the two germline ends. The CDR3 region is CASTVRGGGYTF. For the CDR3, the DNA is TGTGCCAGCACCGTAAGGGGCGGCGGCTACACCTTC.

V is TRBV28 and J is TRBJ2-7, with 9 positions matching TRBD1. The V gene end was trimmed by 6 bases and the J gene end by 2 bases; junction bases not matched to a gene: 8. The CDR3 loop spans 15 amino acids. Germline assignment: CDR1 MDHEN and CDR2 SYDVKM. The CDR3 sequence is CASRKGQGFTYEQYF. The DNA for the CDR3 is TGTGCCAGCAGGAAAGGACAGGGGTTTACCTACGAGCAGTACTTC.

The chain is built from TRBV28 and TRBJ1-4; possible D gene TRBD1, 5 bases. The CDR3 has 13 residues. The V and J ends lost 10 bases and 7 bases respectively, with 16 bases between them. Germline-derived CDR1 and CDR2 are MDHEN and SYDVKM. The DNA of the CDR3 is TGTGCCACCCAGGGTTGGGGGAGTGAAAAACTGTTTTTT. Its translation is CATQGWGSEKLFF.

The chain employs TRBV7-9 and TRBJ1-1; 9 bases are shared with TRBD1. Germline V gives CDR1 SEHNR, CDR2 FQNEAQ (reference sequence). After removal of 6 bases from V and 2 bases from J, the junction contained 19 bases not matched to a gene. The CDR3 length is 19 residues. The CDR3 loop is CASSSRGGGQGWGNTEAFF. CDR3 nucleotide sequence: TGTGCCAGCAGTTCCCGGGGCGGCGGACAGGGGTGGGGAAACACTGAAGCTTTCTTT.

This chain joins TRBV10-1 and TRBJ2-7; the match to TRBD2 covers 10 bases. The V segment lost 2 bases and the J segment 2 bases; nucleotides outside the gene matches: 0. The CDR3 length is 14 residues. CDR1 is WNHNN and CDR2 is SYGVQD in the germline V gene (reference sequence). CDR3 in DNA: TGCGCCAGCAGTGAGAGCGGGAGGGCCTACGAGCAGTACTTC. Translated: CASSESGRAYEQYF.

This sequence joins TRBV11-3 and TRBJ2-3; possibly TRBD2 for D (5 bases). The CDR3 is 14 amino acids. Germline CDR1 SGHNT, CDR2 YENEEA. Trimming removed 3 bases at V and 7 bases at J, with 14 bases between. The DNA for the CDR3 is TGTGCCAGCAGCTTTTCCCTAGCCCTCCATACGCAGTATTTT. Its protein product is CASSFSLALHTQYF.

CDR3 sequence (DNA): TGTGCCAGCTCCCCCTGGACTCCGGACAGGGGGTTTGGAGCTTTCTTT. Translated, it gives CASSPWTPDRGFGAFF. The chain couples TRBV18 to TRBJ1-1, with 10 nucleotides matching TRBD1. Trimming cost V 6 bases and J 10 bases; bases outside gene matches: 17. The CDR3 sequence is 16 residues long. Germline CDR1 and CDR2: KGHSH and LQKENI.

CDR3 sequence reads: CASSIDFGGRAKNEQFF. The CDR3 nucleotides read TGTGCCAGTAGTATAGATTTCGGCGGGAGGGCCAAGAATGAGCAGTTCTTC. The chain uses TRBV19 and TRBJ2-1; TRBD2 agrees at 9 bases. The germline CDR1 and CDR2 sequences are LNHDA and SQIVND (reference sequence). There are 17 residues in the CDR3. V was clipped by 0 bases and J by 7 bases; unmatched bases: 10.

This chain joins TRBV6-4 and TRBJ2-2; a possible D gene is TRBD1 (5 bases). Trimming removed 0 bases from V and 3 bases from J, with 17 bases in between. The CDR3 spans 18 residues. Germline lookup yields CDR1 MRHNA and CDR2 SNTAGT. The CDR3 DNA is TGTGCCAGCAGTGACTCTCTTTTTTGTCCCAGGGACACCGGGGAGCTGTTTTTT. Protein: CASSDSLFCPRDTGELFF.

The rearrangement joins TRBV4-2 to TRBJ2-7; no clear D gene. The CDR3 runs to 10 residues. The germline gives CDR1 LGHNA, CDR2 YNFKEQ. Trimming stripped 4 bases from V and 6 bases from J, with 4 bases between. In DNA, the CDR3 is TGTGCCAGCAGCCGCGCCGAGCAGTACTTC. It translates to CASSRAEQYF.

V is TRBV5-6 and J is TRBJ2-3; a weak D match, TRBD2 (5 bases). This CDR3 is built from 15 residues. The V gene's germline CDR1 is SGHDT and CDR2 YYEEEE. V was cut by 2 bases and J by 3 bases, with 13 bases left in between. The CDR3 sequence is CASSFRGFRTDTQYF. CDR3 sequence (DNA): TGTGCCAGCAGCTTTCGCGGGTTTCGTACAGATACGCAGTATTTT.

The chain combines TRBV28 with TRBJ1-1; 9 nucleotides line up with TRBD1. The ends lost 4 bases at V and 1 base at J; junction bases unmatched: 4. CDR1 is MDHEN, CDR2 SYDVKM, per germline. CDR3 length: 15 amino acids. The CDR3 region has the DNA TGTGCCAGCAGTTCCCCGGGACAGGGGAACACTGAAGCTTTCTTT. Residues: CASSSPGQGNTEAFF. Full variable domain (missing parts from reference TRBV28 and TRBJ1-1): DVKVTQSSRYLVKRTGEKVFLECVQDMDHENMFWYRQDPGLGLRLIYFSYDVKMKEKGDIPEGYSVSREKKERFSLILESASTNQTSMYLCASSSPGQGNTEAFFGQGTRLTVV.

The V call is TRBV6-5, the J call TRBJ1-6, with 8 bases fitting TRBD1. The V and J ends lost 5 bases and 7 bases, in that order; junction bases with no gene match: 7. CDR1 is MNHEY, CDR2 SVGAGI, per germline. The CDR3 consists of 15 residues. CDR3 region: CASSLGTGPNSPLHF. CDR3 DNA: TGTGCCAGCAGTCTCGGGACAGGACCGAATTCACCCCTCCACTTT.

This chain connects TRBV19 to TRBJ2-3; D is ambiguous. This CDR3 has 13 residues. Between the trimmed V and J ends, which lost 6 bases and 2 bases, there was a span of 9 bases. From germline, CDR1 is LNHDA and CDR2 SQIVND (reference sequence). CDR3 nucleotide sequence: TGTGCCAGTAGCCTAACCTTCACAGATACGCAGTATTTT. Protein sequence: CASSLTFTDTQYF.